This entry lists 28 T cell receptor beta chains sequenced from one sample in a study of cytomegalovirus exposure and HLA in healthy donors. A multiplex PCR was run with 60 Vbeta primers and 13 Jbeta primers. Sequencing was performed with immunoSEQ multiplex PCR; in TCRdb, only in-frame clones are kept and a portion is missing. Of over 250,000 clones in the sample, around 66% are singletons; the top ten hold approximately 2.5%. Sequenced material: PBMCs. These receptors all come from a female donor in good health and CMV-seronegative.

The V call is TRBV2, the J call TRBJ2-5, with D uncertain. The CDR3 length is 14 residues. Deletions cut 0 bases from V and 1 base from J, with 6 bases between. CDR1 is SNHLY and CDR2 is FYNNEI in the germline V gene. The CDR3 loop reads CASSEASLQETQYF. The CDR3 bases are TGTGCCAGCAGTGAAGCTTCCCTCCAAGAGACCCAGTACTTC.

The chain couples TRBV4-1 to TRBJ1-4, with D possibly TRBD1 on 6 matching bases. The ends were cut back, 2 bases at V and 8 bases at J, with 12 bases in the middle. The CDR3 runs to 14 residues. CDR1 and CDR2 (germline): MGHRA, YSYEKL. CDR3 loop: CASSQWGPGEKLFF. The CDR3 DNA sequence: TGCGCCAGCAGCCAATGGGGGCCGGGGGAAAAACTGTTTTTT.

The chain joins TRBV6-5 to TRBJ2-1; D remains unclear. The length of the CDR3 is 14 residues. Germline V CDR1 and CDR2: MNHEY, SVGAGI. With 2 bases removed from V and 0 bases from J, the gap between germline ends came to 5 bases. CDR3 DNA: TGTGCCAGCAGTTACAGCGACTCCTACAATGAGCAGTTCTTC. It translates to CASSYSDSYNEQFF.

The V and J genes are TRBV5-4 and TRBJ1-1; D call uncertain. Germline loops: CDR1 SGHNT, CDR2 YYREEE (reference sequence). This CDR3 is 15 amino acids long. V was cut by 4 bases and J by 0 bases, with 13 bases left in between. Here the CDR3 DNA reads TGTGCCAGCAGCCACAGCAGACTAATGAACACTGAAGCTTTCTTT. Amino acid sequence: CASSHSRLMNTEAFF.

This clone was seen more than once but under ten times. The chain has TRBV5-6 and TRBJ2-7, with TRBD2 matching 7 bases. The V gene end was trimmed by 2 bases and the J gene end by 3 bases; junction bases not matched to a gene: 2. Germline V CDR1 and CDR2: SGHDT, YYEEEE. The CDR3 totals 13 residues. CDR3 residues: CASSFGLDYEQYF. CDR3 coding DNA: TGTGCCAGCAGCTTTGGACTAGACTACGAGCAGTACTTC.

CDR3: CAWRRQRQNTEAFF. The CDR3 DNA reads TGTGCCTGGAGGAGACAGAGACAGAACACTGAAGCTTTCTTT. This rearrangement joins TRBV30 to TRBJ1-1; D might be TRBD1 (5 bases). The V gene lost 3 bases and the J gene lost 1 base, with 12 bases spanning the gap. The CDR3 length is 14 residues. Germline CDR1 and CDR2: GTSNPN and SVGIG (reference sequence).

The V call is TRBV7-8, the J call TRBJ1-4; D unresolved. Germline-derived CDR1 and CDR2 are SGHVS and FQNEAQ. Trimming took off 1 base at V and 7 bases at J, with 10 bases between the two ends. The CDR3 extends over 14 amino acids. The CDR3 DNA is TGTGCCAGCAGCTTAGGTCTAGTGCGTGAAAAACTGTTTTTT. As protein: CASSLGLVREKLFF.

V usage is TRBV11-3 and J usage is TRBJ2-1; 7 positions agree with TRBD2. This CDR3 region has 15 residues. The trim removed 2 bases at V and 7 bases at J, leaving 8 bases unmatched. CDR1 is SGHNT and CDR2 is YENEEA in the germline V gene. CDR3 sequence (DNA): TGTGCCAGCAGCTTACTTGGGAGGGATTGGAATGAGCAGTTCTTC. Translating it yields CASSLLGRDWNEQFF.

The rearrangement uses TRBV27 and TRBJ2-7; tentatively, D is TRBD1 (5 bases). CDR3 length: 14 amino acids. The V gene lost 10 bases and the J gene lost 0 bases, with 16 bases spanning the gap. Germline CDR1 and CDR2: MNHEY and SMNVEV (reference sequence). CDR3 nucleotides: TGTGCCACTAAGGGGCTGGCTAGCTCCTACGAGCAGTACTTC. Translating gives CATKGLASSYEQYF.

Many counts were recorded for this clone. Here the CDR3 DNA reads TGTGCCAGCAGCCCCCGGGAGGGCTCCTACAATGAGCAGTTCTTC. It encodes CASSPREGSYNEQFF. The chain recombines TRBV7-9 with TRBJ2-1; 8 nucleotides agree with TRBD2. Germline loops: CDR1 SEHNR, CDR2 FQNEAQ (reference sequence). The junction had 3 bases not matched to a gene; V was cut back by 5 bases and J by 0 bases. There are 15 residues in the CDR3.

The sample holds one count of this clone. The V and J genes are TRBV5-4 and TRBJ1-2; D uncertain. Germline V gene data show CDR1 as SGHNT and CDR2 as YYREEE (reference sequence). The V gene lost 4 bases and the J gene lost 7 bases, with 11 bases spanning the gap. The CDR3 runs 12 residues. As DNA, the CDR3 is TGTGCCAGCAGCGTCAGGTTGGGTGGCTACACCTTC. Encoded protein: CASSVRLGGYTF.

The gene calls are TRBV4-1 and TRBJ2-1, with 14 bases lining up with TRBD2. Trimming removed 0 bases from V and 5 bases from J; junction bases left unmatched: 15. CDR3 length equals 21 residues. The germline V gene encodes CDR1 MGHRA and CDR2 YSYEKL. CDR3 amino acids: CASSQDDAGLAGVGRNNEQFF. In nucleotides, the CDR3 is TGCGCCAGCAGCCAAGACGATGCGGGACTAGCGGGAGTAGGAAGGAACAATGAGCAGTTCTTC.

The genes are TRBV19 and TRBJ1-2; 7 bases map to TRBD1. V lost 7 bases and J lost 8; bases outside the gene matches: 7. This CDR3 region has 12 residues. CDR1 is LNHDA and CDR2 is SQIVND in the germline V gene (reference sequence). CDR3 DNA sequence: TGTGCCAGTAACCAGGGGGACGGGGGCTACACCTTC. Protein: CASNQGDGGYTF. The entire variable domain, with the rest obtained from reference TRBV19 and TRBJ1-2, is as follows: DGGITQSPKYLFRKEGQNVTLSCEQNLNHDAMYWYRQDPGQGLRLIYYSQIVNDFQKGDIAEGYSVSREKKESFPLTVTSAQKNPTAFYLCASNQGDGGYTFGSGTRLTVV.

This clone was seen only a few times. This CDR3 is also generated by other DNA sequences in the sample. The chain is built from TRBV16 and TRBJ1-5; no clear D. The germline V gene has CDR1 KGHSY and CDR2 FQNENV. Trimming took off 0 bases at V and 2 bases at J, with 5 bases between the two ends. This CDR3 region has 14 residues. In DNA, the CDR3 is TGTGCCAGCAGCCAATCGTCGGGCAATCAGCCCCAGCATTTT. Protein: CASSQSSGNQPQHF. Filled out from reference TRBV16 and TRBJ1-5, the complete variable domain reads GEEVAQTPKHLVRGEGQKAKLYCAPIKGHSYVFWYQQVLKNEFKFLISFQNENVFDETGMPKERFSAKCLPNSPCSLEIQATKLEDSAVYFCASSQSSGNQPQHFGDGTRLSIL.

The sample holds a few counts of this clone. The V gene is TRBV2, the J gene TRBJ1-1; D is uncertain. CDR1 is SNHLY and CDR2 is FYNNEI in the germline V gene. The V gene lost 6 bases and the J gene lost 2 bases, with 13 bases spanning the gap. The CDR3 is 14 amino acids. The CDR3 here is CASRIPNSNTEAFF. CDR3 DNA sequence: TGTGCCAGCAGAATACCAAACAGCAACACTGAAGCTTTCTTT.

The chain is built from TRBV10-1 and TRBJ2-3; TRBD2 aligns across 9 bases. J gave up 4 bases and V 6 bases, and 5 bases lay outside the gene matches. This CDR3 has 14 amino acids. CDR1 WNHNN and CDR2 SYGVQD come from the germline V gene (reference sequence). CDR3 amino acids: CASSFSGGSDTQYF. The CDR3 DNA is TGCGCCAGCAGCTTTAGCGGGGGTTCAGATACGCAGTATTTT.

The CDR3 region is CASSQRQGSYEQYF. The DNA of the CDR3 is TGTGCCAGCAGCCAAAGACAGGGGTCCTACGAGCAGTACTTC. V gene TRBV7-9 combines with J gene TRBJ2-7, with TRBD1 matching over 8 bases. The CDR3 spans 14 residues. Looked up from germline, CDR1 is SEHNR and CDR2 is FQNEAQ (reference sequence). The V gene end was trimmed by 5 bases and the J gene end by 1 base; junction bases not matched to a gene: 4.

CDR3 DNA sequence: TGTGCCAGCTCAACCCGACAGGGGGGAAACACAGATACGCAGTATTTT. Residues: CASSTRQGGNTDTQYF. The chain combines TRBV18 with TRBJ2-3, with TRBD1 matching over 9 bases. V dropped 5 bases and J dropped 2; count of bases not matched to a gene: 8. This CDR3 is built from 16 residues. Germline assignment: CDR1 KGHSH and CDR2 LQKENI.

The chain uses TRBV7-9 and TRBJ1-5; no clear D gene. V was shortened by 1 base and J by 11 bases, with 6 bases between the two germline ends. The CDR3 contains 11 residues. Germline V gene sequence: CDR1 SEHNR, CDR2 FQNEAQ (reference sequence). The CDR3 region is CASSLGETQHF. The CDR3 DNA sequence: TGTGCCAGCAGCTTAGGTGAGACCCAGCATTTT.

Worth noting for this clone: Sequence at one end of the junction differs from germline and may be a read error. The chain carries TRBV7-9 and TRBJ2-2; perhaps TRBD2 as D (6 bases). CDR1 is SEHNR, CDR2 FQNEAQ, per germline (reference sequence). The CDR3 runs 16 residues. CDR3 DNA: TGTTCCAGCAGCCCCCTAGCGTTTACGAACACCGGGGAGCTGTTTTTT. It is translated as CSSSPLAFTNTGELFF.

V usage is TRBV5-4 and J usage is TRBJ2-7, with D possibly being TRBD2 (6 bases). Trimming shortened V by 4 bases and J by 2 bases, and 10 bases separated the two germline ends. Looked up from germline, CDR1 is SGHNT and CDR2 is YYREEE (reference sequence). This CDR3 region has 13 residues. CDR3 sequence (DNA): TGTGCCAGCAGCCGTAGCGGAACCTACGAGCAGTACTTC. This translates into CASSRSGTYEQYF.

The rearrangement joins TRBV15 to TRBJ1-3; D is ambiguous. CDR3 length equals 16 residues. Trimming removed 1 base from V and 0 bases from J, with 10 bases in between. Germline V lookup: CDR1 LNHNV, CDR2 YYDKDF (reference sequence). CDR3: CATSRGGHPSGNTIYF. In nucleotides, the CDR3 is TGTGCCACCAGCAGAGGAGGGCACCCCTCTGGAAACACCATATATTTT.

The chain couples TRBV5-4 to TRBJ2-5; 8 bases line up with TRBD1. Germline values: CDR1 SGHNT, CDR2 YYREEE (reference sequence). With V trimmed by 0 bases and J by 5 bases, 9 bases remained unmatched. This CDR3 comprises 16 residues. CDR3: CASSLESGGARETQYF. DNA for the CDR3: TGTGCCAGCAGCTTGGAGTCAGGGGGCGCCCGGGAGACCCAGTACTTC.

The chain recombines TRBV27 with TRBJ2-7; 10 bases map to TRBD2. Germline CDR1 and CDR2: MNHEY and SMNVEV (reference sequence). The CDR3 spans 14 residues. V shed 6 bases, J shed 3 bases, and the junction held 5 bases outside the gene matches. CDR3 sequence: CASRIAGGFYEQYF. The DNA of the CDR3 is TGTGCCAGCAGGATAGCGGGAGGCTTCTACGAGCAGTACTTC.

The V gene is TRBV9, the J gene TRBJ2-7, with D possibly TRBD1 on 6 matching bases. This CDR3 contains 15 residues. Germline lookup yields CDR1 SGDLS and CDR2 YYNGEE. The V and J ends lost 0 bases and 3 bases respectively, with 13 bases between them. The CDR3 DNA reads TGTGCCAGCAGCGTAGCAGGGGACCGCAACTACGAGCAGTACTTC. Translating it yields CASSVAGDRNYEQYF.

V usage is TRBV5-4 and J usage is TRBJ2-7; TRBD1 agrees at 10 bases. Germline V CDR1 and CDR2: SGHNT, YYREEE (reference sequence). Unmatched junction bases numbered 9, after V lost 6 bases and J lost 3 bases. There are 15 residues in the CDR3. CDR3 residues: CASNDRGLGDYEQYF. The CDR3, as DNA: TGTGCCAGCAACGACAGGGGGCTTGGGGACTACGAGCAGTACTTC. Filled out from reference TRBV5-4 and TRBJ2-7, the complete variable domain reads ETGVTQSPTHLIKTRGQQVTLRCSSQSGHNTVSWYQQALGQGPQFIFQYYREEENGRGNFPPRFSGLQFPNYSSELNVNALELDDSALYLCASNDRGLGDYEQYFGPGTRLTVT.

This chain links TRBV28 with TRBJ1-4; D possibly corresponds to TRBD1 (5 bases). CDR3 size: 15 residues. Germline V gives CDR1 MDHEN, CDR2 SYDVKM. Trimming cost V 3 bases and J 6 bases, with 14 bases left between them. CDR3 sequence: CASSLGGSWDEKLFF. The CDR3 nucleotides are TGTGCCAGCAGTTTGGGGGGGTCCTGGGATGAAAAACTGTTTTTT.

This chain joins TRBV29-1 and TRBJ2-1; D remains unclear. V was trimmed by 4 bases and J by 9 bases, leaving 10 bases between them. The CDR3 sequence is 11 residues long. Germline loops: CDR1 SQVTM, CDR2 ANQGSEA. The CDR3 nucleotides are TGCAGCGTTGCTCATCTAACTGAGCAGTTCTTC. Translation gives CSVAHLTEQFF.